Following are 12 T cell receptor beta chains from one sample sequenced in a study of beta chain features in type 1 diabetes. All of the isolated RNA was reverse transcribed, so expressed TCRB transcripts were sequenced. The assay was immunoSEQ multiplex PCR, and TCRdb's table has in-frame clones only and misses some. The table records under 500,000 clones, around 28% of them present only once. The sequenced sample was naive CD4+ T cells from blood. Receptors originate from a man aged 18-30 years in good health.

Turning to this clone: This same CDR3 is encoded by further DNA sequences in the sample. The chain employs TRBV5-1 and TRBJ2-3; D is perhaps TRBD2 (5 bases). The germline V and J ends were trimmed by 0 bases and 2 bases, with 7 bases remaining between them. The CDR3 is 14 residues long. Germline CDR1 and CDR2: SGHRS and YFSETQ. DNA for the CDR3: TGCGCCAGCAGCTTGGCCGGACTCACAGATACGCAGTATTTT. This gives the protein CASSLAGLTDTQYF.

The table lists this clone with a few counts. This sequence joins TRBV25-1 and TRBJ2-5, with D possibly TRBD2 on 5 matching bases. V gave up 3 bases and J gave up 4 bases, with 21 bases separating them. The CDR3 covers 17 residues. From germline, CDR1 is MGHDK and CDR2 SYGVNS. CDR3 nucleotides: TGTGCCAGCAGTGATCGGGTGAGGGCCTTTGGGTCAGAGACCCAGTACTTC. Translation gives CASSDRVRAFGSETQYF.

This clone was detected only a few times. This chain connects TRBV7-9 to TRBJ1-5; no firm D call. This CDR3 has 12 residues. Germline V gene lookup returns CDR1 SEHNR and CDR2 FQNEAQ (reference sequence). Trimming pared 1 base from V and 5 bases from J, leaving 3 bases between. The CDR3 DNA is TGTGCCAGCAGCTTAGATGATCAGCCCCAGCATTTT. It is translated as CASSLDDQPQHF.

The chain uses TRBV4-1 and TRBJ2-7, with a weak D call TRBD2 (6 bases). The CDR3 sequence is 15 residues long. Germline CDR1 reads MGHRA; CDR2 reads YSYEKL. The V end lost 4 bases, the J end lost 2 bases, and 15 bases lay between the germline ends. In nucleotides, the CDR3 is TGCGCCAGCAGCCCGGCCGGGACGGGGGCCTACGAGCAGTACTTC. It codes for CASSPAGTGAYEQYF.

This clone came up a few times. V is TRBV30 and J is TRBJ2-5; D is undetermined. Per the germline V gene, CDR1 is GTSNPN and CDR2 is SVGIG (reference sequence). The V end lost 3 bases, the J end lost 4 bases, and 6 bases lay between the germline ends. This CDR3 has 11 residues. In DNA form, the CDR3 reads TGTGCCTGGAGAGAGTTAGAGACCCAGTACTTC. This gives the protein CAWRELETQYF.

This clone has only a few counts. The chain couples TRBV9 to TRBJ2-2; D is unresolved. With 4 bases removed from V and 7 bases from J, the gap between germline ends came to 14 bases. Germline CDR1 is SGDLS and CDR2 is YYNGEE. CDR3 length equals 14 residues. The CDR3 is CASSLVSGGGELFF. The CDR3 DNA reads as TGTGCCAGCAGCTTAGTTTCGGGTGGCGGGGAGCTGTTTTTT.

This clone has a handful of counts. This CDR3 is also generated by other DNA sequences in the sample. J is TRBJ2-7 and V is TRBV29-1; 7 nucleotides line up with TRBD1. V lost 4 bases to trimming and J lost 2 bases; unmatched junction nucleotides: 5. This CDR3 is 13 amino acids long. Germline-derived CDR1 and CDR2 are SQVTM and ANQGSEA. CDR3 DNA: TGCAGCGTTGCCGGGACAGTGACCTACGAGCAGTACTTC. Translated: CSVAGTVTYEQYF.

Of note for this clone: The same CDR3 arises from other DNA sequences in this sample as well. V is TRBV9 and J is TRBJ1-2; D gene ambiguous. CDR3 length: 14 amino acids. Germline assignment: CDR1 SGDLS and CDR2 YYNGEE. The V end was cut by 0 bases, the J end by 2 bases, with 8 bases between. CDR3 nucleotide sequence: TGTGCCAGCAGCGTAGGTACAGACAACTATGGCTACACCTTC. Amino acid sequence: CASSVGTDNYGYTF.

There are a few counts of this clone. This chain joins TRBV5-1 and TRBJ2-2; D is undetermined. Trimming removed 2 bases from V and 4 bases from J, with 6 bases in between. CDR3 length: 13 amino acids. Germline V gene lookup returns CDR1 SGHRS and CDR2 YFSETQ. CDR3 loop: CASSFFVTGELFF. The CDR3 DNA sequence: TGCGCCAGCAGCTTTTTTGTCACCGGGGAGCTGTTTTTT.

This clone came up a few times. The chain has TRBV29-1 and TRBJ1-4; D may be TRBD1 (5 bases). V was cut by 7 bases and J by 6 bases, with 15 bases left in between. Germline-derived CDR1 and CDR2 are SQVTM and ANQGSEA. The CDR3 runs to 13 residues. The CDR3 reads CSAGQGRDEKLFF. As DNA, the CDR3 is TGCAGCGCCGGCCAGGGCCGGGATGAAAAACTGTTTTTT. The variable domain in full, with the rest retrieved from reference TRBV29-1 and TRBJ1-4, is SAVISQKPSRDICQRGTSLTIQCQVDSQVTMMFWYRQQPGQSLTLIATANQGSEATYESGFVIDKFPISRPNLTFSTLTVSNMSPEDSSIYLCSAGQGRDEKLFFGSGTQLSVL.

CDR3 region: CASSLRGGSGIQYF. CDR3 nucleotide sequence: TGTGCCAGCAGCTTGCGAGGAGGATCGGGCATTCAGTACTTC. The chain uses TRBV5-4 and TRBJ2-4; TRBD2 is a possible D gene (5 bases). The CDR3 length is 14 residues. Deletions cut 1 base from V and 9 bases from J, with 14 bases between. Germline values: CDR1 SGHNT, CDR2 YYREEE (reference sequence).

The chain joins TRBV29-1 to TRBJ1-2; D call uncertain. Germline V gene sequence: CDR1 SQVTM, CDR2 ANQGSEA. This CDR3 has 10 amino acids. V lost 7 bases and J 4 bases, leaving 7 bases between the germline ends. The CDR3 nucleotides read TGCAGCGCCGGGATCTATGGCTACACCTTC. Translated: CSAGIYGYTF. Supplemented by reference TRBV29-1 and TRBJ1-2, the full variable domain reads SAVISQKPSRDICQRGTSLTIQCQVDSQVTMMFWYRQQPGQSLTLIATANQGSEATYESGFVIDKFPISRPNLTFSTLTVSNMSPEDSSIYLCSAGIYGYTFGSGTRLTVV.